A selection of T cell receptor beta chains follows, all from one sample in a study of blood T cell repertoires in COVID-19. The assay was immunoSEQ multiplex PCR, and TCRdb's table has in-frame clones only and misses some. The sample includes around 300,000 clones, about 88% of them seen just once. Sequencing used PBMCs or T cells enriched from blood (not recorded which). These receptors were obtained from a woman aged 45-59 years who had recovered from COVID-19. Each CDR3 is given with its conserved first and last residue. D genes are given only for firm matches. Clone size appears in some rows only: once, few, many, or a class for an expanded clone.

d_call | j_call | v_call | cdr3_length | clone_size | cdr3_aa | cdr3_nt
TRBD1 | TRBJ1-2 | TRBV18 | 14 | once | CASSSTDRVYGYTF | TGTGCCAGCTCATCAACGGACAGGGTCTATGGCTACACCTTC
NA | TRBJ2-2 | TRBV27 | 16 | NA | CASSLSPTSFVGELFF | TGTGCCAGCAGTTTATCTCCGACTAGTTTTGTCGGGGAGCTGTTTTTT
TRBD1 | TRBJ1-5 | TRBV28 | 15 | NA | CASSTQGAGNQPQHF | TGTGCCAGCAGTACACAGGGGGCCGGGAATCAGCCCCAGCATTTT
NA | TRBJ2-5 | TRBV28 | 19 | NA | CASSLPLGQPNRRPETQYF | TGTGCCAGCAGTTTACCTCTTGGCCAACCAAACAGGCGCCCGGAGACCCAGTACTTC
NA | TRBJ1-1 | TRBV6-6 | 14 | NA | CASSSRAWDTEAFF | TGTGCCAGCAGCTCCAGGGCATGGGACACTGAAGCTTTCTTT
NA | TRBJ2-5 | TRBV2 | 12 | NA | CASSPGSETQYF | TGTGCCAGCAGCCCCGGGTCGGAGACCCAGTACTTC
NA | TRBJ2-4 | TRBV7-2 | 18 | NA | CASSSGRRVGGAIDIQYF | TGTGCCAGCAGCTCCGGACGGCGGGTTGGGGGGGCTATCGACATTCAGTACTTC
TRBD1 | TRBJ2-7 | TRBV6-5 | 15 | NA | CASRERPGQLYEQYF | TGTGCCAGCAGAGAGAGACCGGGACAGCTCTACGAGCAGTACTTC
NA | TRBJ1-4 | TRBV5-5 | 16 | NA | CASSPTGIGYDEKLFF | TGTGCCAGCAGCCCTACGGGTATCGGGTATGATGAAAAACTGTTTTTT
NA | TRBJ1-2 | TRBV7-2 | 14 | once | CASSSRDMSHGYTF | TGTGCCAGCAGCTCCAGGGATATGAGTCATGGCTACACCTTC
TRBD2 | TRBJ2-1 | TRBV19 | 14 | NA | CASSLRTSGNEQFF | TGTGCCAGTAGCCTCCGGACTAGCGGGAATGAGCAGTTCTTC
TRBD2 | TRBJ2-3 | TRBV30 | 17 | NA | CAWSVLVLAGVIDTQYF | TGTGCCTGGAGTGTATTAGTTCTAGCGGGAGTAATAGATACGCAGTATTTT
NA | TRBJ1-5 | TRBV24-1 | 14 | NA | CATSASGGNQPQHF | TGTGCCACCAGTGCCTCGGGTGGCAATCAGCCCCAGCATTTT
TRBD1 | TRBJ1-2 | TRBV7-9 | 13 | NA | CASSQTGRYGYTF | TGTGCCAGCAGCCAGACAGGGAGGTATGGCTACACCTTC
NA | TRBJ2-1 | TRBV6-2/TRBV6-3 | 17 | NA | CASSYFPRLATVNEQFF | TGTGCCAGCAGTTACTTTCCGCGCCTAGCGACGGTGAATGAGCAGTTCTTC
TRBD1 | TRBJ1-1 | TRBV19 | 17 | NA | CASSIDSQTGRNTEAFF | TGTGCCAGTAGTATAGATAGCCAGACAGGGCGCAACACTGAAGCTTTCTTT
TRBD1 | TRBJ1-1 | TRBV28 | 11 | NA | CASSLDREAFF | TGTGCCAGCAGTTTGGACAGGGAAGCTTTCTTT
NA | TRBJ2-2 | TRBV5-1 | 15 | NA | CASSADLGGTGELFF | TGCGCCAGCAGCGCCGACTTGGGGGGCACCGGGGAGCTGTTTTTT
TRBD1 | TRBJ1-5 | TRBV28 | 14 | NA | CASRTGGSNQPQHF | TGTGCCAGCCGGACAGGGGGCAGCAATCAGCCCCAGCATTTT
NA | TRBJ2-5 | TRBV4-2 | 17 | NA | CASSPGPGGPPQETQYF | TGTGCCAGCAGCCCCGGACCAGGCGGGCCACCCCAAGAGACCCAGTACTTC
NA | TRBJ1-3 | TRBV19 | 15 | NA | CASTQLGPPGNTIYF | TGTGCCAGTACCCAGCTGGGGCCCCCGGGAAACACCATATATTTT
NA | TRBJ1-1 | TRBV18 | 15 | once | CASSPDVGGNTEAFF | TGTGCCAGCTCACCCGATGTCGGAGGGAACACTGAAGCTTTCTTT
NA | TRBJ2-7 | TRBV4-1 | 16 | NA | CASSLTRTGNSYEQYF | TGCGCCAGCAGCCTTACAAGGACTGGCAACTCCTACGAGCAGTACTTC
TRBD2 | TRBJ2-1 | TRBV27 | 14 | NA | CASSFSGTYNEQFF | TGTGCCAGCAGTTTTAGCGGGACTTACAATGAGCAGTTCTTC
TRBD1 | TRBJ2-4 | TRBV3-1/TRBV3-2 | 13 | NA | CASSQGQGHIQYF | TGTGCCAGCAGCCAAGGACAGGGCCACATTCAGTACTTT
TRBD2 | TRBJ2-5 | TRBV7-9 | 15 | NA | CASQVATSGQETQYF | TGTGCCAGCCAGGTCGCGACTAGCGGCCAAGAGACCCAGTACTTC
NA | TRBJ1-1 | TRBV6-6 | 11 | NA | CASSSDFEAFF | TGTGCCAGCAGCTCCGACTTTGAAGCTTTCTTT
NA | TRBJ1-2 | TRBV6-1 | 12 | NA | CASSPGQYGYTF | TGTGCCAGCAGCCCCGGACAGTATGGCTACACCTTC
TRBD2 | TRBJ2-7 | TRBV5-5 | 15 | NA | CASSLQGGSWYEQYF | TGTGCCAGCAGCTTGCAGGGCGGGAGCTGGTACGAGCAGTACTTC
NA | TRBJ2-7 | TRBV29-1 | 14 | few | CSVEDDGEGYEQYF | TGCAGCGTTGAAGATGACGGGGAAGGCTACGAGCAGTACTTC
NA | TRBJ1-2 | TRBV28 | 15 | NA | CASSFFTPRGYGYTF | TGTGCCAGCAGTTTCTTTACCCCTCGGGGATATGGCTACACCTTC
NA | TRBJ1-6 | TRBV30 | 13 | once | CAAIRSGNSPLHF | TGTGCCGCCATCCGAAGCGGGAATTCACCCCTCCACTTT
NA | TRBJ2-2 | TRBV24-1 | 14 | NA | CATSGTLNTGELFF | TGTGCCACCAGCGGGACACTTAACACCGGGGAGCTGTTTTTT
TRBD1 | TRBJ2-7 | TRBV4-2 | 15 | NA | CASTRGDREDGEQYF | TGTGCCAGCACTCGGGGTGACAGGGAAGACGGCGAGCAGTACTTC
TRBD1 | TRBJ1-6 | TRBV7-9 | 16 | NA | CASTSTGGVGNSPLHF | TGTGCCAGCACCTCAACAGGGGGCGTCGGGAATTCACCCCTCCACTTT
TRBD1 | TRBJ1-3 | TRBV19 | 18 | NA | CASSTQPGTAVSGNTIYF | TGTGCCAGTAGTACTCAACCCGGGACAGCCGTGTCTGGAAACACCATATATTTT
TRBD1 | TRBJ1-5 | TRBV2 | 17 | NA | CASGDNPWDSWNQPQHF | TGTGCCAGCGGTGACAATCCCTGGGACAGTTGGAATCAGCCCCAGCATTTT
NA | TRBJ2-7 | TRBV11-2 | 14 | NA | CASSQTPGRYEQYF | TGTGCCAGCAGCCAAACCCCAGGTCGGTACGAGCAGTACTTC
TRBD1 | TRBJ1-2 | TRBV6-5 | 14 | once | CASRDPGTGVKLYF | TGTGCCAGCAGGGATCCCGGGACAGGGGTTAAGCTATACTTC
NA | TRBJ2-5 | TRBV7-3 | 14 | NA | CASSPTDSIRTQYF | TGTGCCAGCAGCCCGACCGACTCGATCAGGACCCAGTACTTC
TRBD1 | TRBJ1-2 | TRBV28 | 15 | NA | CASSYRDSFLYGYTF | TGTGCCAGCAGTTATCGGGACAGCTTCCTCTATGGCTACACCTTC
TRBD1 | TRBJ1-1 | TRBV5-1 | 15 | NA | CASSVLGQLNTEAFF | TGCGCCAGCAGCGTACTGGGACAGTTGAACACTGAAGCTTTCTTT
NA | TRBJ1-5 | TRBV11-2 | 12 | NA | CASSVQGQPQHF | TGTGCCAGCAGCGTTCAGGGGCAGCCCCAGCATTTT
TRBD2 | TRBJ2-7 | TRBV11-1 | 14 | NA | CASSSLLAGGGQYF | TGTGCCAGCAGCTCCCTGCTTGCGGGAGGAGGGCAGTACTTC
TRBD1 | TRBJ1-4 | TRBV4-3 | 15 | NA | CASSPDRGPSEKLFF | TGCGCCAGCAGCCCGGACAGGGGGCCGTCTGAAAAACTGTTTTTT
NA | TRBJ2-6 | TRBV9 | 13 | NA | CASSVPGANVLTF | TGTGCCAGCAGCGTACCAGGGGCCAACGTCCTGACTTTC
NA | TRBJ1-1 | TRBV7-2 | 12 | NA | CASSLDKGEAFF | TGTGCCAGCAGCTTGGACAAGGGCGAAGCTTTCTTT
NA | TRBJ1-2 | TRBV29-1 | 13 | NA | CSVGAGADYGYTF | TGCAGCGTTGGGGCGGGGGCTGACTATGGCTACACCTTC
NA | TRBJ1-1 | TRBV7-2 | 14 | NA | CASSHDSVGTEAFF | TGTGCCAGCAGCCATGACTCGGTGGGCACTGAAGCTTTCTTT
NA | TRBJ2-6 | TRBV4-3 | 17 | once | CASSQDYGLSGANVLTF | TGCGCCAGCAGCCAAGATTACGGACTCTCTGGGGCCAACGTCCTGACTTTC
NA | TRBJ1-5 | TRBV4-3 | 13 | NA | CASSPYRDQPQHF | TGCGCCAGCAGCCCTTACAGGGACCAGCCCCAGCATTTT